The 24 T cell receptor beta chains below were found in one sample sequenced in a study of blood T cell repertoires in COVID-19. Sequencing was performed with immunoSEQ multiplex PCR; in TCRdb, only in-frame clones are kept and a portion is missing. The sample carries more than 200,000 clones, roughly 90% recorded once. Material: peripheral blood. The receptors come from a man aged 25 to 40 with active or convalescent COVID-19.

The rearrangement joins TRBV5-1 to TRBJ2-3; the match to TRBD2 covers 11 bases. V shed 6 bases and J 1 base; nucleotides not matched to a gene: 4. The CDR3 consists of 15 residues. The germline V gene has CDR1 SGHRS and CDR2 YFSETQ. The CDR3 sequence: CASKLSGGGTDTQYF. As DNA, the CDR3 is TGCGCCAGCAAGCTTAGCGGGGGGGGCACAGATACGCAGTATTTT.

This chain's CDR3 is CASSHPGQVDYGYTF. CDR3 nucleotide sequence: TGCGCCAGCAGCCATCCGGGACAGGTCGACTATGGCTACACCTTC. The rearrangement links TRBV4-3 to TRBJ1-2; 8 nucleotides line up with TRBD1. Germline CDR1 LGHNA, CDR2 YSLEER. Trimming removed 3 bases from V and 3 bases from J; junction bases left unmatched: 6. The CDR3 has 15 residues.

The DNA of the CDR3 is TGTGCCAGTAGTACGAGACGTCGAGGTAATGAAAAACTGTTTTTT. This sequence encodes CASSTRRRGNEKLFF. The chain links TRBV19 to TRBJ1-4; D is ambiguous. Deletions cut 4 bases from V and 4 bases from J, with 13 bases between. The CDR3 is 15 residues long. Germline V lookup: CDR1 LNHDA, CDR2 SQIVND (reference sequence).

The CDR3 protein is CASSTHTRTGDGYTF. CDR3 in DNA: TGTGCCAGCAGTACCCATACCCGGACAGGGGATGGCTACACCTTC. J is TRBJ1-2 and V is TRBV6-2 or TRBV6-3, with 9 positions matching TRBD1. This CDR3 has 15 residues. Trimming cost V 5 bases and J 6 bases; bases outside gene matches: 10. Germline-derived CDR1 and CDR2 are MNHEY and SVGEGT.

The chain employs TRBV16 and TRBJ2-7, with D perhaps TRBD1 (6 bases). V lost 5 bases and J 3 bases, leaving 14 bases between the germline ends. This CDR3 contains 14 residues. Germline V gene lookup returns CDR1 KGHSY and CDR2 FQNENV. Here the CDR3 reads CASSARNRVYEQYF. The DNA of the CDR3 is TGTGCCAGCAGCGCCCGGAACAGGGTCTACGAGCAGTACTTC.

This chain joins TRBV3-1 (or the pseudogene TRBV3-2) and TRBJ1-5; D call uncertain. V was trimmed by 0 bases and J by 5 bases, leaving 11 bases between them. This CDR3 is 15 amino acids long. Germline values: CDR1 LGHDT, CDR2 YNNKEL (reference sequence). The CDR3 reads CASSQDSSLYQPQHF. The CDR3 nucleotides are TGTGCCAGCAGCCAAGATTCGAGTTTATATCAGCCCCAGCATTTT.

This clone occurred a few times. In DNA, the CDR3 is TGTGCCTGGACTTGGACAGGGGGTAGCACAGATACGCAGTATTTT. This encodes CAWTWTGGSTDTQYF. The chain recombines TRBV30 with TRBJ2-3, with 10 nucleotides matching TRBD1. V dropped 4 bases and J dropped 0; count of bases not matched to a gene: 4. CDR1 is GTSNPN, CDR2 SVGIG, per germline (reference sequence). The CDR3 contains 15 residues.

The genes are TRBV18 and TRBJ1-4; possible D gene TRBD1, 6 bases. CDR1 is KGHSH, CDR2 LQKENI, per germline. Trimming pared 5 bases from V and 2 bases from J, leaving 6 bases between. The CDR3 has 13 residues. CDR3 amino acids: CASSTGTNEKLFF. CDR3 DNA sequence: TGTGCCAGCTCAACAGGGACTAATGAAAAACTGTTTTTT.

V and J are TRBV27 and TRBJ1-1; a possible D gene is TRBD1 (5 bases). The ends were cut back, 6 bases at V and 7 bases at J, with 12 bases in the middle. This CDR3 has 12 residues. Germline values: CDR1 MNHEY, CDR2 SMNVEV (reference sequence). Written as DNA, the CDR3 is TGTGCCAGCAGGCGGGGGTTCGATGAAGCTTTCTTT. Residues: CASRRGFDEAFF.

The chain carries TRBV9 and TRBJ1-6; 9 bases agree with TRBD1. V shed 3 bases, J shed 10 bases, and the junction held 8 bases outside the gene matches. The CDR3 has 15 residues. Looked up from germline, CDR1 is SGDLS and CDR2 is YYNGEE. This CDR3 is CASSEIGQGFSPLHF. The CDR3 DNA reads TGTGCCAGCAGCGAAATCGGACAGGGGTTCTCACCCCTCCACTTT.

The rearrangement joins TRBV4-1 to TRBJ2-1; 8 bases are shared with TRBD2. In germline, CDR1 is MGHRA, CDR2 YSYEKL. The ends lost 1 base at V and 2 bases at J; junction bases unmatched: 10. The CDR3 spans 18 residues. The CDR3 nucleotides read TGCGCCAGCAGCCAAGTTCTTAGCGGGGAAGGGACCTACAATGAGCAGTTCTTC. As protein: CASSQVLSGEGTYNEQFF.

CDR3 bases: TGTGCCAGTAAAAGCACAGATACGCAGTATTTT. It yields the protein CASKSTDTQYF. The genes are TRBV25-1 and TRBJ2-3; D unresolved. The germline V gene has CDR1 MGHDK and CDR2 SYGVNS. Trimming shortened V by 9 bases and J by 0 bases, and 4 bases separated the two germline ends. The CDR3 has 11 residues.

The V call is TRBV5-1, the J call TRBJ2-3; TRBD1 is a possible D gene (6 bases). The length of the CDR3 is 14 residues. The germline V and J ends were trimmed by 7 bases and 2 bases, with 14 bases remaining between them. Germline CDR1 SGHRS, CDR2 YFSETQ. The CDR3 sequence: CASRRDTNTDTQYF. The CDR3 DNA follows: TGCGCCAGCCGCCGGGACACCAACACAGATACGCAGTATTTT.

This chain joins TRBV12-1 and TRBJ2-1; the D call of TRBD2 is as the table states it, not checked on the DNA. TRBV12-1 is annotated as a pseudogene. CDR3 length equals 19 residues. CDR3 protein: CASSSHRRRGAIFYNEQFF. CDR3 bases: TGTGCCAGCAGCTCCCATCGGCGGCGGGGGGCCATTTTCTACAATGAGCAGTTCTTC.

This clone has just one count. The chain joins TRBV24-1 to TRBJ1-5; 7 nucleotides agree with TRBD1. CDR1 and CDR2 from the germline V gene are KGHDR and SFDVKD. Trimming at V came to 9 bases and at J to 6 bases, leaving 19 bases not matched to a gene. The length of the CDR3 is 17 residues. In DNA, the CDR3 is TGTGCCACCTGGGACCCTACAACAGGGGACCGCAGTCAGCCCCAGCATTTT. Amino acids: CATWDPTTGDRSQPQHF.

This clone was observed once. The chain joins TRBV7-9 to TRBJ1-5, with a weak D call TRBD1 (5 bases). V lost 5 bases, J lost 4 bases, and 12 bases lay in between. The CDR3 has 14 amino acids. Germline CDR1 and CDR2: SEHNR and FQNEAQ (reference sequence). The DNA for the CDR3 is TGTGCCAGCAGCCCAGCCCAGGGAAATCAGCCCCAGCATTTT. This sequence encodes CASSPAQGNQPQHF.

This chain uses TRBV19 with TRBJ2-2; 7 bases fit TRBD2. Trimming took 1 base from V and 4 from J; bases not matched to a gene: 0. This CDR3 has 14 residues. The V gene's germline CDR1 is LNHDA and CDR2 SQIVND (reference sequence). The CDR3: CASSIGGGTGELFF. CDR3 in DNA: TGTGCCAGTAGTATAGGGGGGGGCACCGGGGAGCTGTTTTTT.

V usage is TRBV27 and J usage is TRBJ1-1, with 9 bases aligning to TRBD1. This CDR3 is built from 16 residues. Per the germline V gene, CDR1 is MNHEY and CDR2 is SMNVEV (reference sequence). V dropped 5 bases and J dropped 4; count of bases not matched to a gene: 11. CDR3 sequence reads: CASSAPTGTGPTEAFF. CDR3 in DNA: TGTGCCAGCAGTGCACCTACCGGGACAGGGCCCACTGAAGCTTTCTTT.

The CDR3 region has the DNA TGTGCCACCAGTGATCCCAACAGGGGAAATGGCTACACCTTC. Its protein is CATSDPNRGNGYTF. J is TRBJ1-2 and V is TRBV24-1, with 7 positions matching TRBD1. The CDR3 is 14 amino acids. The germline CDR1 and CDR2 sequences are KGHDR and SFDVKD. V dropped 3 bases and J dropped 6; count of bases not matched to a gene: 6.

The chain has TRBV20-1 and TRBJ1-2; 10 nucleotides match TRBD1. The germline V gene encodes CDR1 DFQATT and CDR2 SNEGSKA (reference sequence). CDR3 size: 11 residues. CDR3: CRAGQGGGYTF. The CDR3 DNA follows: TGCAGGGCCGGACAGGGGGGCGGCTACACCTTC.

This chain joins TRBV11-2 and TRBJ1-1; D is ambiguous. Germline lookup yields CDR1 SGHAT and CDR2 FQNNGV. The CDR3 contains 13 residues. Trimming removed 5 bases at V and 4 bases at J, with 11 bases between. The CDR3 region is CASSLRGATEAFF. The CDR3 DNA reads as TGTGCCAGCAGCCTGCGGGGAGCCACTGAAGCTTTCTTT.

The rearrangement links TRBV5-6 to TRBJ1-2; TRBD1 matches at 10 bases. After removal of 6 bases from V and 5 bases from J, the junction contained 7 bases not matched to a gene. The CDR3 contains 14 residues. The germline V gene has CDR1 SGHDT and CDR2 YYEEEE. The CDR3 coding sequence is TGTGCCAGCACCCGGACAGGGGGGGGTTATGGCTACACCTTC. The encoded protein is CASTRTGGGYGYTF.

The CDR3 is CASSQANVGNTIYF. The CDR3, as DNA: TGTGCCAGCAGCCAAGCCAATGTTGGAAACACCATATATTTT. The V gene is TRBV14, the J gene TRBJ1-3; D unclear. Germline V gene lookup returns CDR1 SGHDN and CDR2 FVKESK. Trimming took off 1 base at V and 3 bases at J, with 7 bases between the two ends. There are 14 residues in the CDR3. Full variable domain (outside the CDR3, taken from reference TRBV14 and TRBJ1-3): EAGVTQFPSHSVIEKGQTVTLRCDPISGHDNLYWYRRVMGKEIKFLLHFVKESKQDESGMPNNRFLAERTGGTYSTLKVQPAELEDSGVYFCASSQANVGNTIYFGEGSWLTVV.

This clone was observed a single time. The V call is TRBV20-1, the J call TRBJ2-3; TRBD2 might be the D (6 bases). Looked up from germline, CDR1 is DFQATT and CDR2 is SNEGSKA (reference sequence). This CDR3 spans 16 amino acids. With 6 bases removed from V and 0 bases from J, the gap between germline ends came to 19 bases. The CDR3 bases are TGCAGTGCCAGTGTGGGTAGCGGAGGAAGCACAGATACGCAGTATTTT. Translated, it gives CSASVGSGGSTDTQYF.